These T cell receptor beta chains were read from a single sample in a study of T cell responses to AZD1222 COVID-19 vaccine. Profiling relied on immunoSEQ multiplex PCR, and the TCRdb table lists in-frame clones only, not all of them. In the table there are about 150,000 clones, around 90% of which are singletons. Material: peripheral blood, obtained on day 0 of AZD1222 vaccination. The receptors were sampled from an adult in good health. Both conserved end residues are part of each CDR3. D genes are given only for firm matches. A clone size is listed for some rows: how often the clone was seen (once, few, many), or a class if it is expanded.

abundance	d_gene	v_gene	j_gene	CDR3aa
NA	TRBD1	TRBV28	TRBJ1-2	CASRRAAGGNGYTF
NA	TRBD1	TRBV3-1/TRBV3-2	TRBJ2-7	CASILNPTDRKGQDF
NA	NA	TRBV19	TRBJ1-1	CASGLGVTEAFF
NA	TRBD2	TRBV18	TRBJ2-7	CASSPFTGTSGKVEQYF
NA	TRBD1	TRBV5-1	TRBJ1-3	CASSGTGAGNTIYF
NA	TRBD1	TRBV11-2	TRBJ2-4	CASSDSTGWAKNIQYF
NA	NA	TRBV28	TRBJ2-2	CASSPLEIANTGELFF
NA	NA	TRBV28	TRBJ2-1	CASSYISENLGAEQFF
NA	NA	TRBV12-3/TRBV12-4	TRBJ1-2	CASSLQGLGYTF
few	TRBD1	TRBV24-1	TRBJ2-2	CATSDLRQGDTGELFF
NA	NA	TRBV6-1	TRBJ2-7	CASSEGQIYEQYF
NA	TRBD1	TRBV6-1	TRBJ2-1	CASTPSRDSHNEQFF
NA	NA	TRBV7-2	TRBJ1-4	CASSTGHGNEKLFF
NA	NA	TRBV7-8	TRBJ1-6	CASSLGGADNSPLHF
NA	NA	TRBV19	TRBJ1-2	CASSLTADYGYTF
NA	NA	TRBV27	TRBJ2-5	CASRSNPLHQETQYF
NA	NA	TRBV19	TRBJ2-5	CASIRGHQETQYF
few	NA	TRBV18	TRBJ2-1	CASSPSGYDEQFF
NA	NA	TRBV19	TRBJ2-4	CASSPQGRAKNIQYF
NA	TRBD1	TRBV19	TRBJ2-6	CASSRQGAGGANVLTF
NA	TRBD2	TRBV27	TRBJ2-3	CASSPVAGGSTDTQYF
NA	TRBD1	TRBV28	TRBJ1-1	CASSPGQGNTEAFF
NA	TRBD2	TRBV7-3	TRBJ2-1	CASSTQPLAGGNNEQFF
NA	NA	TRBV4-1	TRBJ1-4	CASSQVTDGEKLFF
NA	NA	TRBV28	TRBJ1-5	CASSFISSRGNQPQHF
NA	TRBD2	TRBV10-3	TRBJ2-1	CATRVSGSPYNEQFF
NA	TRBD2	TRBV5-4	TRBJ2-3	CASRSGTSRSSTDTQYF
NA	NA	TRBV3-1/TRBV3-2	TRBJ1-3	CASTRGPNSGNTIYF
NA	NA	TRBV9	TRBJ1-1	CASSVGQMGDAFF